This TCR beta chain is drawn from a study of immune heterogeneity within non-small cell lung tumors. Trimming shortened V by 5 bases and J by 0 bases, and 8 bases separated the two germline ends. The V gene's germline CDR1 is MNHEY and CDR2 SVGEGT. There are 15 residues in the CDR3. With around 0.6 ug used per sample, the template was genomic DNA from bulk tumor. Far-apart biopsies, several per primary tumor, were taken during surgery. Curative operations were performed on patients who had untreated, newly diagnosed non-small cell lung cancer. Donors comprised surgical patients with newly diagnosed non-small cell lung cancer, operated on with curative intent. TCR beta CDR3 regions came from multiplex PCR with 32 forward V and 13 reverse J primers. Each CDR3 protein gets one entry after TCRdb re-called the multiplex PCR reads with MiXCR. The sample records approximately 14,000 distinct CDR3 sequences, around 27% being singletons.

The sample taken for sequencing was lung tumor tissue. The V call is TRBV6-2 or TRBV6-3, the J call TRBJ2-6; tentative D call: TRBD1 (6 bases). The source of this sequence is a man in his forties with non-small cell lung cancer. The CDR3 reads CASSTGISGANVLTF. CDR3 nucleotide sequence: TGTGCCAGCAGTACAGGGATCTCTGGGGCCAACGTCCTGACTTTC.